This entry concerns a single T cell receptor (beta chain). The antigen remains undetermined. Method: immunoSEQ multiplex PCR; TCRdb's copy keeps in-frame clones and lacks some. The sample carries approximately 100,000 clones, about 95% recorded once. This record comes from a study of T cell responses to AZD1222 COVID-19 vaccine. Study-wide results and caveats: Of spike-specific TCRs, nearly half reportedly target regions left unmutated in variants. After the peak T cell response, and only then, were repertoires sampled. Baseline seropositivity occurred in only a handful of AZD1222 recipients. White British people made up most donors, females outnumbered males, and clonal diversity was possibly underestimated.

Germline V lookup: CDR1 SGHVS, CDR2 FQNEAQ. The CDR3 spans 18 residues. Trimming took 3 bases from V and 3 from J, leaving 23 bases between them. J is TRBJ1-1 and V is TRBV7-8; perhaps TRBD1 as D (6 bases). This sample comprised peripheral blood, obtained on day 0 of AZD1222 vaccination. This sequence originates from an adult in good health. The CDR3 region is CASSFREGTKREDTEAFF. DNA for the CDR3: TGTGCCAGCAGCTTTAGGGAGGGGACAAAGCGGGAGGACACTGAAGCTTTCTTT.